The rows below give T cell receptor beta chains drawn from one sample of a study of vaccination and CD4 T cells after COVID-19. TCRdb re-derived calls from the PCR reads in MiXCR, one entry per CDR3 protein. Found here are fewer than 13,000 distinct CDR3 sequences, approximately 41% of them singletons; the top ten hold 20% to 25%. These receptors have no identified antigens. The sample comprised CD4+ T cells from blood, cultured in vitro. The source of these receptors is a human donor who had recovered from COVID-19. CDR3s include the opening cysteine and the closing phenylalanine or tryptophan. D genes are given only for firm matches. Size is stated for part of the rows, as once, few or many counts, or as a class when the clone is expanded.

once	.	TRBV2	TRBJ2-1	TGTGCCGGCAGGGGAGGGACTTTGGTTTACAATGAGCAGTTCTTC	CAGRGGTLVYNEQFF
.	.	TRBV7-8	TRBJ2-1	TGTGCCAGCAGCTTAGACCGGGGGACCCTACTGATAGGGCTTGAGCAGTTCTTC	CASSLDRGTLLIGLEQFF
few	TRBD2	TRBV29-1	TRBJ2-3	TGCAGCGCTGTACTAGCGGGGGTAGATACGCAGTATTTT	CSAVLAGVDTQYF
few	TRBD2	TRBV20-1	TRBJ2-3	TGCAGATCTAGCGGGGGCCTGACAGATACGCAGTATTTT	CRSSGGLTDTQYF
few	TRBD2	TRBV7-2	TRBJ2-2	TGTGCCAGCAGCTTTAGGCCCCGGGCTAGCGGGGGGATGAACACCGGGGAGCTGTTTTTT	CASSFRPRASGGMNTGELFF
.	.	TRBV20-1	TRBJ1-2	TGCAGTGCACAGCCGGATATACGTGGCTACACCTTC	CSAQPDIRGYTF
few	TRBD1	TRBV2	TRBJ1-2	TGTGCCAGCGGGGGGGACAGGAAGGCCCTTGGCTACACCTTC	CASGGDRKALGYTF
.	TRBD1	TRBV4-1	TRBJ2-7	TGCGCCAGCAGCCAAGACGGACAGGGGCACGAGCAGTACTTC	CASSQDGQGHEQYF
.	.	TRBV14	TRBJ2-2	TGTGCCAGCAGCCAAGTATGGGCCGGGGAGCTGTTTTTT	CASSQVWAGELFF
few	TRBD1	TRBV30	TRBJ1-5	TGTGCCTGGAGTGAGGGGGCAGGGCAGCCCCAGCATTTT	CAWSEGAGQPQHF
.	.	TRBV20-1	TRBJ1-1	TGCAGTGCTAGCCCCGATTCGAACACTGAAGCTTTCTTT	CSASPDSNTEAFF
.	.	TRBV30	TRBJ1-6	TGTGCCTGGAGTCGACAGGCGGGTTCACCCCTCCACTTT	CAWSRQAGSPLHF
.	TRBD2	TRBV20-1	TRBJ2-7	TGCAGTGCTTCATTTCTTTTAGCGGGGAACTACTACGAGCAGTACTTC	CSASFLLAGNYYEQYF
.	.	TRBV7-9	TRBJ1-1	TGTGCCAGCAGCTTAGCTGTGGGGTCGAACACTGAAGCTTTCTTT	CASSLAVGSNTEAFF
.	.	TRBV7-9	TRBJ2-5	TGTGCCAGCAAGGGGACCCCCAACGACGGAGAGACCCAGTACTTC	CASKGTPNDGETQYF
once	.	TRBV20-1	TRBJ2-3	TGCAGTGCCTACGCCCCGGCAGGGGCTTCCACAGATACGCAGTATTTT	CSAYAPAGASTDTQYF
.	.	TRBV2	TRBJ2-3	TGTGCCAGCATGGGTCAGGGCCCAGATACGCAGTATTTT	CASMGQGPDTQYF
few	.	TRBV3-1	TRBJ1-2	TGTGCCAGCAGCCTTGGACAGTTCAACTATGGCTACACCTTC	CASSLGQFNYGYTF
.	.	TRBV4-1	TRBJ1-6	TGCGCCAGCAGCCAAGAGAGAGCAATGGGATATAATTCACCCCTCCACTTT	CASSQERAMGYNSPLHF
.	TRBD1	TRBV5-1	TRBJ2-2	TGCGCCAGCACCGGCGGACAGGGTTACGGGGAGCTGTTTTTT	CASTGGQGYGELFF
.	.	TRBV12-3/TRBV12-4	TRBJ1-4	TGTGCCAGCAGTTCACAGCTCGGTCTGGAGAAACTGTTTTTT	CASSSQLGLEKLFF
.	.	TRBV20-1	TRBJ1-1	TGCAGTGCTAGAATCGCAGGGTTCGGTGAAGCTTTCTTT	CSARIAGFGEAFF
.	.	TRBV2	TRBJ1-6	TGTGCCAGCAGTTTCGCTGGTAATAATTCACCCCTCCACTTT	CASSFAGNNSPLHF
.	.	TRBV19	TRBJ1-6	TGTGCCAGCCACCGGGACATAGATTCACCCCTCCACTTT	CASHRDIDSPLHF
.	.	TRBV15	TRBJ2-6	TGTGCCACCAGCCGCGGCCCCTCTGGGGGGGCCAGCTCTGGGGCCAACGTCCTGACTTTC	CATSRGPSGGASSGANVLTF
few	.	TRBV12-3/TRBV12-4	TRBJ1-1	TGTGCCAGCAGTTTAATAGGAGGGATTGAAGCTTTCTTT	CASSLIGGIEAFF
.	TRBD1	TRBV20-1	TRBJ1-2	TGCAGTGCTAGATTGACAGGGGGCAGCTATGGCTACACCTTC	CSARLTGGSYGYTF
.	.	TRBV6-5	TRBJ2-3	TGTGCCAGCAGTTACTTTGGGGGGAAGTTCACAGATACGCAGTATTTT	CASSYFGGKFTDTQYF
.	.	TRBV5-1	TRBJ1-2	TGCGCCAGCAGCTTCGGTGGCAGGGAGAACTATGGCTACACCTTC	CASSFGGRENYGYTF
few	.	TRBV12-3/TRBV12-4	TRBJ1-3	TGTGCCAGCAGTTTAGTGGGGACGGAACCCTCTGGAAACACCATATATTTT	CASSLVGTEPSGNTIYF
once	.	TRBV4-1	TRBJ2-7	TGCGCCAGCAGCCAAGCGTCTGGGCTTCGAAGGAACGAGCAGTACTTC	CASSQASGLRRNEQYF